Below, 20 T cell receptor beta chains from the same sample are listed, as sequenced in a study of T-cell reconstitution after alpha-beta-depleted transplantation in children. A TCRbeta library incorporating unique molecular identifiers was prepared. MiXCR, applied by TCRdb to the PCR reads, yields one record per CDR3 protein. The sample holds under 300,000 distinct CDR3 sequences, approximately 9.9% seen once. The specimen comprised PBMCs from the stem cell graft donor, sampled from the stem cell graft. The receptors were gathered from a human donor who donated a stem cell graft to a child with SCID.

At least ten counts were recorded for this clonotype. This chain uses TRBV20-1 with TRBJ1-1; D remains ambiguous. The CDR3 covers 14 residues. Trimming cost V 3 bases and J 1 base, with 12 bases left between them. Germline V gene lookup returns CDR1 DFQATT and CDR2 SNEGSKA (reference sequence). In nucleotides, the CDR3 is TGCAGTGCTAGGACTTATGACGAGAACACTGAAGCTTTCTTT. Translation gives CSARTYDENTEAFF.

This clonotype was recorded at least ten times. Here the CDR3 reads CAWSVPHQSGNTIYF. Written as DNA, the CDR3 is TGTGCCTGGAGTGTACCCCACCAGTCGGGAAACACCATATATTTT. The rearrangement joins TRBV30 to TRBJ1-3; no firm D call. Trimming removed 0 bases from V and 4 bases from J, with 13 bases in between. The germline V gene encodes CDR1 GTSNPN and CDR2 SVGIG (reference sequence). This CDR3 is 15 amino acids long.

In this sample, this clonotype turned up many times. The chain carries TRBV21-1 and TRBJ2-7; TRBD2 was called by the table and not checked on the DNA. TRBV21-1 represents a pseudogene. The CDR3 has 14 amino acids. CDR3 sequence: CASSTHGALYEQYF. The CDR3 DNA reads TGTGCCAGCAGCACCCACGGGGCCCTCTACGAGCAGTACTTC.

This clonotype has a count of ten or more. The CDR3, as DNA: TGTGCCAGCAGCCCCCTGGACAGGGACGAAGGGGAAAAACTGTTTTTT. It is translated as CASSPLDRDEGEKLFF. This chain connects TRBV5-6 to TRBJ1-4, with 8 bases that match TRBD1. The CDR3 is 16 residues long. Trimming at V came to 4 bases and at J to 8 bases, leaving 13 bases not matched to a gene. Germline V gene data show CDR1 as SGHDT and CDR2 as YYEEEE.

This clonotype has at least ten counts. CDR3 sequence (DNA): TGTGCCAGCAGTCCTTTGTTCAGCGGGGGATACAATGAGCAGTTCTTC. It translates to CASSPLFSGGYNEQFF. V usage is TRBV12-3 or TRBV12-4 and J usage is TRBJ2-1; 8 bases match TRBD2. CDR3 length equals 16 residues. Trimming removed 5 bases from V and 4 bases from J; junction bases left unmatched: 10.

The genes are TRBV12-3 or TRBV12-4 and TRBJ2-3; possible D gene TRBD1, 5 bases. V was shortened by 4 bases and J by 2 bases, with 19 bases between the two germline ends. This CDR3 spans 17 amino acids. CDR3 DNA sequence: TGTGCCAGCAGTTCTGACAGAAGTGGTACGAACACAGATACGCAGTATTTT. Its translation is CASSSDRSGTNTDTQYF.

The chain has TRBV10-3 and TRBJ1-2; the match to TRBD1 covers 9 bases. The V gene end was trimmed by 6 bases and the J gene end by 6 bases; junction bases not matched to a gene: 2. CDR3 length: 12 residues. From germline, CDR1 is ENHRY and CDR2 SYGVKD. The CDR3, as DNA: TGTGCCATCAGCCGGACAGGGGATGGCTACACCTTC. Encoded protein: CAISRTGDGYTF.

This clonotype was recorded at least ten times. The CDR3 sequence is CAISSQSETQYF. CDR3 DNA: TGTGCCATCAGTTCTCAGTCAGAGACCCAGTACTTC. The V call is TRBV10-3, the J call TRBJ2-5, with D unresolved. The CDR3 is made up of 12 amino acids. CDR1 and CDR2 (germline): ENHRY, SYGVKD. V was shortened by 5 bases and J by 4 bases, with 8 bases between the two germline ends.

This clonotype occurred many times. V usage is TRBV20-1 and J usage is TRBJ1-2; 12 nucleotides agree with TRBD1. Germline V gene lookup returns CDR1 DFQATT and CDR2 SNEGSKA (reference sequence). The CDR3 is made up of 15 amino acids. Trimming took 3 bases from V and 2 from J; bases not matched to a gene: 4. The CDR3 coding sequence is TGCAGTGCTAGGGAGGGGACAGGGGGCAACTATGGCTACACCTTC. Its translation: CSAREGTGGNYGYTF.

This clonotype appeared many times. The chain has TRBV12-3 or TRBV12-4 and TRBJ1-1, with a possible D match to TRBD1 (5 bases). V was trimmed by 7 bases and J by 3 bases, leaving 15 bases between them. The CDR3 consists of 14 residues. The CDR3 sequence: CASISGLKYTEAFF. Written as DNA, the CDR3 is TGTGCCAGCATCTCGGGGCTTAAATACACTGAAGCTTTCTTT.

This clonotype has ten or more counts. The chain has TRBV5-5 and TRBJ2-1; D may be TRBD2 (6 bases). The V end was cut by 2 bases, the J end by 2 bases, with 8 bases between. The CDR3 covers 14 residues. Germline CDR1 and CDR2: SGHKS and YYEKEE (reference sequence). The CDR3 DNA follows: TGTGCCAGCAGCTTCCCGGGGGCCTACAATGAGCAGTTCTTC. Translated, it gives CASSFPGAYNEQFF.

This chain joins TRBV6-5 and TRBJ1-2, with a possible D match to TRBD1 (5 bases). V dropped 0 bases and J dropped 2 bases, with 10 bases sitting between them. There are 15 residues in the CDR3. The germline CDR1 and CDR2 sequences are MNHEY and SVGAGI. DNA for the CDR3: TGTGCCAGCAGTTACTCCGGACCAGGGAACTATGGCTACACCTTC. It codes for CASSYSGPGNYGYTF.

This clonotype was counted at least ten times. The J gene is TRBJ2-3, the V gene TRBV20-1; D is possibly TRBD1 or TRBD2 (5 bases each). Trimming left V 3 bases short and J 11 bases short, with 18 bases between. CDR1 is DFQATT, CDR2 SNEGSKA, per germline (reference sequence). The CDR3 totals 13 residues. CDR3 in amino acids: CSARVPGPGWQYF. The CDR3 nucleotides are TGCAGTGCTAGGGTCCCGGGACCTGGCTGGCAGTATTTT.

At least ten counts were recorded for this clonotype. The chain joins TRBV5-1 to TRBJ2-1; 9 bases align to TRBD2. Per the germline V gene, CDR1 is SGHRS and CDR2 is YFSETQ. This CDR3 comprises 16 residues. The trim removed 0 bases at V and 4 bases at J, leaving 5 bases unmatched. As DNA, the CDR3 is TGCGCCAGCAGCTTGGGTTTCAGCGGGGGGTACAATGAGCAGTTCTTC. Translated, it gives CASSLGFSGGYNEQFF.

This clonotype was seen ten or more times. The rearrangement uses TRBV12-3 or TRBV12-4 and TRBJ2-3, with D perhaps matching TRBD1 (5 bases). With 6 bases removed from V and 3 bases from J, the gap between germline ends came to 10 bases. CDR3 length: 13 amino acids. The CDR3, as DNA: TGTGCCAGCAGGCCTCAGGGAACAGATACGCAGTATTTT. This encodes CASRPQGTDTQYF.

V usage is TRBV12-5 and J usage is TRBJ1-4; no clear D. Trimming removed 2 bases at V and 6 bases at J, with 13 bases between. CDR1 is LGHNT, CDR2 FRNRAP, per germline. This CDR3 has 15 residues. This chain's CDR3 is CASGLSGGDYEKLFF. CDR3 DNA: TGTGCTAGTGGTTTGTCCGGTGGTGACTATGAAAAACTGTTTTTT.

In this sample, this clonotype turned up many times. The rearrangement links TRBV11-1 to TRBJ2-1, with TRBD2 as a possible D gene (6 bases). The V end was cut by 3 bases, the J end by 3 bases, with 21 bases between. The germline CDR1 and CDR2 sequences are SGHAT and FQDESV (reference sequence). This CDR3 is 18 amino acids long. CDR3 in amino acids: CASSFTTGLPDFYNEQFF. DNA of the CDR3: TGTGCCAGCAGCTTTACGACTGGACTACCTGACTTCTACAATGAGCAGTTCTTC.

This clonotype has at least ten counts. V and J are TRBV7-8 and TRBJ1-5; TRBD1 might be the D (5 bases). V was shortened by 1 base and J by 0 bases, with 13 bases between the two germline ends. The CDR3 has 17 residues. Germline assignment: CDR1 SGHVS and CDR2 FQNEAQ. CDR3 sequence reads: CASSLGMGLYSNQPQHF. In DNA form, the CDR3 reads TGTGCCAGCAGCTTAGGTATGGGGCTATATAGCAATCAGCCCCAGCATTTT.

The chain carries TRBV20-1 and TRBJ1-5; 7 bases map to TRBD1. Trimming at V came to 4 bases and at J to 3 bases, leaving 9 bases not matched to a gene. Germline CDR1 reads DFQATT; CDR2 reads SNEGSKA (reference sequence). This CDR3 has 15 residues. CDR3 sequence reads: CSAKPGQSLNQPQHF. The CDR3 DNA is TGCAGTGCTAAGCCGGGACAGTCTCTCAATCAGCCCCAGCATTTT.

V and J are TRBV7-9 and TRBJ2-1; 7 bases agree with TRBD1. Germline V lookup: CDR1 SEHNR, CDR2 FQNEAQ (reference sequence). The CDR3 loop spans 15 amino acids. V dropped 6 bases and J dropped 0; count of bases not matched to a gene: 5. CDR3 nucleotides: TGTGCCAGCAGGTCGGACAGGAGCTCCTACAATGAGCAGTTCTTC. Translating gives CASRSDRSSYNEQFF.